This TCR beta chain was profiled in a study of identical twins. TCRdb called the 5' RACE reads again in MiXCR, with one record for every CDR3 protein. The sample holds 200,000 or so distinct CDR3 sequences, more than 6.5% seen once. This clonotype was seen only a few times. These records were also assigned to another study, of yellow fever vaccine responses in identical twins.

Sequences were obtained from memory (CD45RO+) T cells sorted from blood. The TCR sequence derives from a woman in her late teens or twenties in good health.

The CDR3 nucleotides are TGTGCCAGCAGCCAAGTTCGTGGTAGCGGGGGGCCGTCGGATACGCAGTATTTT. Translated, it gives CASSQVRGSGGPSDTQYF. The chain is built from TRBV3-1 and TRBJ2-3, with TRBD2 matching 10 bases. The V and J ends lost 1 base and 6 bases, in that order; junction bases with no gene match: 13. Germline V lookup: CDR1 LGHDT, CDR2 YNNKEL (reference sequence). The CDR3 is 18 residues long.